The 27 T cell receptor beta chains below all came from one sample that was sequenced in a study of T cell repertoires in cytomegalovirus infection. TCRdb called the reads again in MiXCR, with one record for every CDR3 protein. This table holds fewer than 300,000 distinct CDR3 sequences, 25% found once. Sequencing input: PBMCs. Source of these receptors: a human donor in good health (CMV status not recorded). Some clones in this sample may be carry-over from other donors' samples.

The sample holds a few counts of this clonotype. The V call is TRBV6-2 or TRBV6-3, the J call TRBJ2-1; D possibly matches TRBD1 or TRBD2 (5 bases each). This CDR3 is 13 amino acids long. V was trimmed by 5 bases and J by 6 bases, leaving 11 bases between them. Germline CDR1 MNHEY, CDR2 SVGEGT. The chain's CDR3 is CASSRGRTNEQFF. Written as DNA, the CDR3 is TGTGCCAGCAGTCGGGGCAGAACCAATGAGCAGTTCTTC.

A few counts support this clonotype. The genes are TRBV7-9 and TRBJ2-7; D call uncertain. Trimming took off 5 bases at V and 5 bases at J, with 19 bases between the two ends. The CDR3 is 15 amino acids. Per germline, CDR1 SEHNR and CDR2 FQNEAQ (reference sequence). The CDR3 is CASSPRTLQAHEQYF. As DNA, the CDR3 is TGTGCCAGCAGCCCTCGGACCCTTCAAGCCCACGAGCAGTACTTC.

V usage is TRBV20-1 and J usage is TRBJ1-6; the D gene is possibly TRBD1 (6 bases). Trimming stripped 4 bases from V and 12 bases from J, with 13 bases between. CDR1 and CDR2 from the germline V gene are DFQATT and SNEGSKA (reference sequence). The CDR3 consists of 12 residues. CDR3: CSAKGQLLPLHF. For the CDR3, the DNA is TGCAGTGCTAAAGGACAGCTTTTACCCCTCCACTTT.

This clonotype has more than one count but fewer than ten. The rearrangement uses TRBV10-1 and TRBJ2-7; tentatively, D is TRBD2 (6 bases). CDR1 and CDR2 from the germline V gene are WNHNN and SYGVQD (reference sequence). The CDR3 contains 12 residues. The V end was cut by 11 bases, the J end by 6 bases, with 17 bases between. The CDR3, as DNA: TGCGCCGCCTGGCGGGAAAATTCCGAGCAGTACTTC. Translated: CAAWRENSEQYF.

This clonotype was recorded a few times. The chain couples TRBV15 to TRBJ1-2, with D possibly being TRBD1 (6 bases). CDR1 is LNHNV and CDR2 is YYDKDF in the germline V gene (reference sequence). The CDR3 runs to 16 residues. Trimming left V 4 bases short and J 4 bases short, with 19 bases between. CDR3 amino acids: CATSKRLGGPSYGYTF. In DNA, the CDR3 is TGTGCCACCAGCAAAAGACTTGGGGGCCCATCCTATGGCTACACCTTC.

In this sample, this clonotype turned up a few times. The chain links TRBV29-1 to TRBJ2-5; 7 bases fit TRBD1. There are 13 residues in the CDR3. Per the germline V gene, CDR1 is SQVTM and CDR2 is ANQGSEA. V shed 7 bases, J shed 1 base, and the junction held 6 bases outside the gene matches. CDR3 nucleotide sequence: TGCAGCGCCTCAAGGACAGGCCAAGAGACCCAGTACTTC. It yields the protein CSASRTGQETQYF.

The rearrangement joins TRBV12-3 or TRBV12-4 to TRBJ2-3; D ambiguous. The CDR3 is 11 amino acids. V dropped 4 bases and J dropped 6 bases, with 5 bases sitting between them. CDR3 nucleotides: TGTGCCAGCAGTTGGATGGATACGCAGTATTTT. Protein sequence: CASSWMDTQYF.

This rearrangement joins TRBV7-2 to TRBJ1-2, with a weak D call TRBD1 (5 bases). CDR1 and CDR2 from the germline V gene are SGHTA and FQGNSA. V lost 4 bases to trimming and J lost 8 bases, with 14 bases between them. This CDR3 has 13 amino acids. In DNA, the CDR3 is TGTGCCAGCAGCTACCGGGACCGCCAGGGCTACACCTTC. It codes for CASSYRDRQGYTF. Together with reference TRBV7-2 and TRBJ1-2, the CDR3 gives the full variable domain: GAGVSQSPSNKVTEKGKDVELRCDPISGHTALYWYRQSLGQGLEFLIYFQGNSAPDKSGLPSDRFSAERTGGSVSTLTIQRTQQEDSAVYLCASSYRDRQGYTFGSGTRLTVV.

This clonotype showed up just a few times. The J gene is TRBJ1-5, the V gene TRBV2, with 8 positions matching TRBD1. V shed 5 bases, J shed 5 bases, and the junction held 5 bases outside the gene matches. This CDR3 has 14 residues. Germline V lookup: CDR1 SNHLY, CDR2 FYNNEI. DNA for the CDR3: TGTGCCAGCAGTCCGACAGGGGAGGATCAGCCCCAGCATTTT. It is translated as CASSPTGEDQPQHF.

This clonotype was observed many times. The J gene is TRBJ2-2, the V gene TRBV7-2, with 9 bases aligning to TRBD2. The CDR3 totals 16 residues. V gave up 7 bases and J gave up 6 bases; unmatched junction bases: 12. CDR1 and CDR2 from the germline V gene are SGHTA and FQGNSA. The CDR3 nucleotides are TGTGCCAGCAACAAGAGGGCGGGAGGGGTATCCGGGGAGCTGTTTTTT. This sequence encodes CASNKRAGGVSGELFF.

This clonotype turned up a few times. The rearrangement uses TRBV28 and TRBJ1-5; possible D gene TRBD1, 5 bases. V gave up 4 bases and J gave up 5 bases, with 9 bases separating them. CDR1 and CDR2 (germline): MDHEN, SYDVKM. CDR3 length equals 13 residues. This CDR3 reads CASSSGAHQPQHF. As DNA, the CDR3 is TGTGCCAGCAGTTCCGGGGCCCATCAGCCCCAGCATTTT.

This clonotype occurred a few times. The chain recombines TRBV28 with TRBJ2-7, with a tentative D call TRBD1 (8 bases). The CDR3 spans 13 residues. The germline gives CDR1 MDHEN, CDR2 SYDVKM. V shed 7 bases and J shed 6 bases, with 16 bases lying between them. CDR3 sequence: CASKNRGRGEQYF. Written as DNA, the CDR3 is TGTGCCAGCAAAAACAGGGGGAGGGGCGAGCAGTACTTC.

The gene calls are TRBV6-2 or TRBV6-3 and TRBJ2-7; TRBD2 might be the D (6 bases). Germline V gives CDR1 MNHEY, CDR2 SVGEGT. The V end lost 3 bases, the J end lost 3 bases, and 21 bases lay between the germline ends. The CDR3 loop spans 17 amino acids. The CDR3 nucleotides are TGTGCCAGCAGTTATGGACGTGCGTCGGGGGAACTCTACGAGCAGTACTTC. This encodes CASSYGRASGELYEQYF.

The chain carries TRBV2 and TRBJ1-1; unclear D gene. This CDR3 comprises 12 residues. With 6 bases removed from V and 3 bases from J, the gap between germline ends came to 8 bases. Germline CDR1 reads SNHLY; CDR2 reads FYNNEI. Here the CDR3 reads CASRARDTEAFF. In DNA, the CDR3 is TGTGCCAGCAGGGCTCGTGACACTGAAGCTTTCTTT.

This clonotype was seen a few times. The chain links TRBV20-1 to TRBJ2-5; possibly TRBD1 or TRBD2 for D (7 bases each). Per germline, CDR1 DFQATT and CDR2 SNEGSKA (reference sequence). Trimming took 6 bases from V and 5 from J, leaving 19 bases between them. The CDR3 is 14 amino acids. CDR3 in DNA: TGCAGTGCCCAGGGGAGGGGGCAGGCGGAGACCCAGTACTTC. It translates to CSAQGRGQAETQYF.

This clonotype has a count of ten or more. The CDR3 nucleotides read TGTGCCAGCAGCTTAGGGACTAGCGGGAGTGGGGATGAGCAGTTCTTC. It codes for CASSLGTSGSGDEQFF. The chain combines TRBV7-2 with TRBJ2-1; 13 bases agree with TRBD2. The CDR3 is 16 residues long. Germline CDR1 and CDR2: SGHTA and FQGNSA. With V trimmed by 1 base and J by 8 bases, 5 bases remained unmatched.

The chain joins TRBV11-2 to TRBJ2-1; 7 positions match TRBD2. With V trimmed by 5 bases and J by 7 bases, 17 bases remained unmatched. Germline CDR1 and CDR2: SGHAT and FQNNGV. There are 17 residues in the CDR3. The CDR3 spells CASSPRWGEGMGNEQFF. The DNA of the CDR3 is TGTGCCAGCAGCCCCAGATGGGGGGAGGGCATGGGGAATGAGCAGTTCTTC.

The gene calls are TRBV3-1 and TRBJ2-5; perhaps TRBD1 as D (5 bases). The germline V and J ends were trimmed by 1 base and 2 bases, with 14 bases remaining between them. The CDR3 sequence is 16 residues long. Germline V gene sequence: CDR1 LGHDT, CDR2 YNNKEL (reference sequence). In DNA form, the CDR3 reads TGTGCCAGCAGCCAAGTAGCAGGGCCCCCTCAAGAGACCCAGTACTTC. Its protein is CASSQVAGPPQETQYF.

This chain links TRBV28 with TRBJ1-1; 7 bases fit TRBD1. CDR1 is MDHEN, CDR2 SYDVKM, per germline. The CDR3 sequence is 14 residues long. After removal of 1 base from V and 6 bases from J, the junction contained 5 bases not matched to a gene. CDR3 protein: CASSLSHRGAEAFF. In DNA, the CDR3 is TGTGCCAGCAGTTTATCCCACAGGGGCGCTGAAGCTTTCTTT. Based on the CDR3 plus reference TRBV28 and TRBJ1-1, the full variable domain is DVKVTQSSRYLVKRTGEKVFLECVQDMDHENMFWYRQDPGLGLRLIYFSYDVKMKEKGDIPEGYSVSREKKERFSLILESASTNQTSMYLCASSLSHRGAEAFFGQGTRLTVV.

This clonotype was observed a handful of times. CDR3 DNA sequence: TGCAGTGCCTTAGCGCAAAGGAGCTCCTACGAGCAGTACTTC. Translation gives CSALAQRSSYEQYF. The rearrangement uses TRBV20-1 and TRBJ2-7, with a tentative D call TRBD2 (5 bases). The length of the CDR3 is 14 residues. V was clipped by 6 bases and J by 0 bases, with 15 bases between them. From germline, CDR1 is DFQATT and CDR2 SNEGSKA (reference sequence).

In its sample, this clonotype was seen a few times. The chain couples TRBV6-5 to TRBJ1-2; no definite D call. CDR1 MNHEY and CDR2 SVGAGI come from the germline V gene. This CDR3 spans 15 amino acids. Trimming took off 0 bases at V and 4 bases at J, with 12 bases between the two ends. This CDR3 reads CASSYSWADPYGYTF. In nucleotides, the CDR3 is TGTGCCAGCAGTTACTCGTGGGCGGACCCCTATGGCTACACCTTC.

V and J are TRBV28 and TRBJ2-7, with D maybe TRBD1 (5 bases). The CDR3 has 13 residues. V was shortened by 6 bases and J by 4 bases, with 13 bases between the two germline ends. Germline values: CDR1 MDHEN, CDR2 SYDVKM. The chain's CDR3 is CASRSGAVYEQYF. CDR3 in DNA: TGTGCCAGCAGATCTGGGGCAGTTTACGAGCAGTACTTC.

This clonotype was picked up many times. This sequence joins TRBV7-2 and TRBJ1-4, with a tentative D call TRBD1 (6 bases). CDR3 length: 15 amino acids. With 1 base removed from V and 5 bases from J, the gap between germline ends came to 11 bases. From germline, CDR1 is SGHTA and CDR2 FQGNSA. The CDR3, as DNA: TGTGCCAGCAGCTTAGTAGGACAGTTAAATGAAAAACTGTTTTTT. Translating gives CASSLVGQLNEKLFF.

There are many counts of this clonotype. The chain recombines TRBV7-8 with TRBJ2-4; 13 bases agree with TRBD2. CDR3 length: 19 amino acids. V shed 5 bases, J shed 0 bases, and the junction held 10 bases outside the gene matches. Germline CDR1 SGHVS, CDR2 FQNEAQ. The DNA for the CDR3 is TGTGCCAGCAGCCCCTTGACTAGCGGGAGGAAGGGAGCCAAAAACATTCAGTACTTC. This codes for CASSPLTSGRKGAKNIQYF.

The rearrangement uses TRBV6-2 or TRBV6-3 and TRBJ1-6, with D perhaps matching TRBD1 (6 bases). The CDR3 is 14 amino acids. Trimming stripped 4 bases from V and 7 bases from J, with 11 bases between. Germline CDR1 is MNHEY and CDR2 is SVGEGT. This CDR3 is CASSWGRGNSPLHF. DNA for the CDR3: TGTGCCAGCAGTTGGGGCAGGGGAAATTCACCCCTCCACTTT.

The V gene is TRBV7-8, the J gene TRBJ2-3, with D possibly being TRBD1 or TRBD2 (6 bases each). Germline loops: CDR1 SGHVS, CDR2 FQNEAQ. CDR3 length equals 17 residues. V gave up 6 bases and J gave up 5 bases, with 24 bases separating them. The CDR3 DNA sequence: TGTGCCAGCAGAATAGGGGGTAGCGGTCAAAATGGAGATACGCAGTATTTT. Translated, it gives CASRIGGSGQNGDTQYF.

The chain carries TRBV4-1 and TRBJ2-3, with D unclear. This CDR3 contains 17 residues. Per germline, CDR1 MGHRA and CDR2 YSYEKL. V was pared by 0 bases and J by 1 base, with 14 bases between. The CDR3 region has the DNA TGCGCCAGCAGCCAAGATGAGGTGGGGTTAGGCACAGATACGCAGTATTTT. It is translated as CASSQDEVGLGTDTQYF.